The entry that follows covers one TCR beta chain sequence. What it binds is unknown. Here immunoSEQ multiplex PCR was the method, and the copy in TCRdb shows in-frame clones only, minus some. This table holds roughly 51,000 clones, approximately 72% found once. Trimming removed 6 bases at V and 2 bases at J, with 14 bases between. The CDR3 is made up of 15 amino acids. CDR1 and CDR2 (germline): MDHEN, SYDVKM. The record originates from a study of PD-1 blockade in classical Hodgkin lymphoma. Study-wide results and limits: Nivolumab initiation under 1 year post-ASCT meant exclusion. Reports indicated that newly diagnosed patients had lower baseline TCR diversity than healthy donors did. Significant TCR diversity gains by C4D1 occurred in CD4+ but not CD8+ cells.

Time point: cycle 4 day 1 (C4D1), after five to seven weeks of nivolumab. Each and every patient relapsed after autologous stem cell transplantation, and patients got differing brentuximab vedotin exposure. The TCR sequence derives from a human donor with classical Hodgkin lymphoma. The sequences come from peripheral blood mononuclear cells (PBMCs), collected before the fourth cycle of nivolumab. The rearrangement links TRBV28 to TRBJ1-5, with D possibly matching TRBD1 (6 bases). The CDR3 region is CASSNDRPGNQPQHF. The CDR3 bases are TGTGCCAGCAGCAATGACAGGCCTGGCAATCAGCCCCAGCATTTT.